A selection of T cell receptor beta chains follows, all from one sample in a study of T cell changes during pregnancy in multiple sclerosis. Libraries were prepared by immunoSEQ multiplex PCR; TCRdb keeps only in-frame clonotypes and omits some of them. The table lists under 45,000 clones, roughly 92% of them singletons. Source: CD4+ T cells from peripheral blood mononuclear cells, taken in the first trimester of pregnancy. Receptor source: a female donor with multiple sclerosis, enrolled in a pregnancy study. Each CDR3 is given with its conserved first and last residue.

cdr3_length: 13
v_call: TRBV28
cdr3_aa: CASSFGSNQPQHF

cdr3_length: 17
v_call: TRBV28
cdr3_aa: CASSRFSGTGSTYEQYF

cdr3_length: 14
v_call: TRBV28
cdr3_aa: CASSVPGTVYEQYF

cdr3_length: 14
v_call: TRBV7-8
cdr3_aa: CASSLGTGNTEAFF

cdr3_length: 18
v_call: TRBV18
cdr3_aa: CASSQLQGPSGATDTQYF

cdr3_length: 13
v_call: TRBV27
cdr3_aa: CASSMGGWETQYF

cdr3_length: 14
v_call: TRBV29-1
cdr3_aa: CSARQGGGPYEQYF

cdr3_length: 16
v_call: TRBV15
cdr3_aa: CATSSDRYDSNQPQHF

cdr3_length: 16
v_call: TRBV5-4
cdr3_aa: CASSQGLASSYNEQFF

cdr3_length: 14
v_call: TRBV5-1
cdr3_aa: CASSLSGGSYEQYF

cdr3_length: 14
v_call: TRBV10-1
cdr3_aa: CASRRLADQETQYF

cdr3_length: 17
v_call: TRBV10-3
cdr3_aa: CATVHLFSELSGNTIYF

cdr3_length: 14
v_call: TRBV28
cdr3_aa: CASRLTGEYYEQYF

cdr3_length: 15
v_call: TRBV5-8
cdr3_aa: CASRAGTGIMETQYF

cdr3_length: 15
v_call: TRBV7-2
cdr3_aa: CASSFGGQSSREQYF

cdr3_length: 13
v_call: TRBV5-1
cdr3_aa: CASSWEGVPPLHF

cdr3_length: 16
v_call: TRBV5-1
cdr3_aa: CASSLAGTRGADTQYF

cdr3_length: 17
v_call: TRBV11-1
cdr3_aa: CASSTTSSGSFHNEQFF

cdr3_length: 14
v_call: TRBV2
cdr3_aa: CASSEMRGGNGYTF

cdr3_length: 12
v_call: TRBV30
cdr3_aa: CAWRGQNYGYTF

cdr3_length: 15
v_call: TRBV11-3
cdr3_aa: CASSLDWGGTGELFF

cdr3_length: 14
v_call: TRBV9
cdr3_aa: CASSVARDTGELFF

cdr3_length: 15
v_call: TRBV27
cdr3_aa: CASSFSGLVPNEQFF

cdr3_length: 13
v_call: TRBV7-2
cdr3_aa: CASSPARSRGYTF

cdr3_length: 12
v_call: TRBV28
cdr3_aa: CASSFGIETQYF

cdr3_length: 16
v_call: TRBV9
cdr3_aa: CASSPLAGVGAGELFF

cdr3_length: 13
v_call: TRBV2
cdr3_aa: CASSEAGSTEAFF

cdr3_length: 12
v_call: TRBV28
cdr3_aa: CASGTGNTEAFF

cdr3_length: 15
v_call: TRBV6-6
cdr3_aa: CASSTTPPLNTEAFF

cdr3_length: 15
v_call: TRBV28
cdr3_aa: CASSLQDQVGNTIYF

cdr3_length: 14
v_call: TRBV5-6
cdr3_aa: CASSFPGTPYEQYF

cdr3_length: 14
v_call: TRBV6-1
cdr3_aa: CASSDEYSNQPQHF

cdr3_length: 14
v_call: TRBV19
cdr3_aa: CASHPHSGRTEQFF

cdr3_length: 17
v_call: TRBV5-4
cdr3_aa: CASSLLLAGGDTGELFF

cdr3_length: 16
v_call: TRBV7-3
cdr3_aa: CASSLIADPSYNEQFF

cdr3_length: 17
v_call: TRBV6-1
cdr3_aa: CASSERRQWRGTDTQYF

cdr3_length: 17
v_call: TRBV6-1
cdr3_aa: CASSDLDRGFPNNEQFF

cdr3_length: 18
v_call: TRBV9
cdr3_aa: CASSPRPGQGISGNTIYF